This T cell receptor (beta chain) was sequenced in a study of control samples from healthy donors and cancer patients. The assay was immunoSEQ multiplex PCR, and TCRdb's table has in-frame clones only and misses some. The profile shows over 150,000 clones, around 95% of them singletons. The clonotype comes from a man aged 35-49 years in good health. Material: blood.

CDR3 in amino acids: CAWGVNLGGEAFF. CDR3 nucleotides: TGTGCCTGGGGAGTGAATCTGGGTGGTGAAGCTTTCTTT. J is TRBJ1-1 and V is TRBV30; no definite D call. The CDR3 runs to 13 residues. The germline V gene encodes CDR1 GTSNPN and CDR2 SVGIG (reference sequence). V was pared by 5 bases and J by 7 bases, with 17 bases between.